These 6 T cell receptor beta chains came from one sample sequenced in a study of shared clonotypes between healthy human individuals. TCRdb keeps only in-frame clones here, not all; method: immunoSEQ multiplex PCR. The sample has some 1.5 million clones; about 98% are singletons. Sequencing was performed on naive CD4+ T cells sorted from blood. Subset indicated: CD45RA+ positively selected. These receptors were obtained from a man under 40 in good health.

This clone has only one observation. V gene TRBV9 combines with J gene TRBJ1-3; D unclear. The CDR3 has 13 amino acids. Trimming stripped 3 bases from V and 4 bases from J, with 8 bases between. Germline assignment: CDR1 SGDLS and CDR2 YYNGEE. The chain's CDR3 is CASSASGGNTIYF. In DNA, the CDR3 is TGTGCCAGCAGCGCTTCTGGGGGAAACACCATATATTTT.

This rearrangement joins TRBV11-2 to TRBJ2-7; D possibly corresponds to TRBD1 (5 bases). CDR3 size: 13 residues. Trimming stripped 2 bases from V and 6 bases from J, with 11 bases between. The germline V gene encodes CDR1 SGHAT and CDR2 FQNNGV. The CDR3 DNA follows: TGTGCCAGCAGCTTATCAGGGTTAGGCGAGCAGTACTTC. Protein: CASSLSGLGEQYF. The whole variable domain, filled in from reference TRBV11-2 and TRBJ2-7, reads EAGVAQSPRYKIIEKRQSVAFWCNPISGHATLYWYQQILGQGPKLLIQFQNNGVVDDSQLPKDRFSAERLKGVDSTLKIQPAKLEDSAVYLCASSLSGLGEQYFGPGTRLTVT.

This chain connects TRBV7-8 to TRBJ2-7; D not resolved. Germline V gives CDR1 SGHVS, CDR2 FQNEAQ. The V and J ends lost 3 bases and 3 bases respectively, with 12 bases between them. CDR3 length: 14 amino acids. The CDR3 sequence: CASSFSQQLYEQYF. The CDR3 DNA reads as TGTGCCAGCAGCTTTAGCCAACAACTCTACGAGCAGTACTTC.

The chain links TRBV11-2 to TRBJ2-7; no reliable D call. Looked up from germline, CDR1 is SGHAT and CDR2 is FQNNGV. The CDR3 is 12 residues long. Trimming took 4 bases from V and 5 from J, leaving 9 bases between them. The CDR3 spells CASSSVGHEQYF. In DNA, the CDR3 is TGTGCCAGCAGCTCCGTTGGGCACGAGCAGTACTTC.

The chain couples TRBV11-2 to TRBJ2-5, with 9 positions matching TRBD1. Germline V gene data show CDR1 as SGHAT and CDR2 as FQNNGV. V trimming: 4 bases; J trimming: 3 bases; junction bases outside the gene matches: 12. The CDR3 has 17 residues. CDR3 DNA: TGTGCCAGCAGCTCTATAAGACAGGGGGTGTCTAAAGAGACCCAGTACTTC. Translation gives CASSSIRQGVSKETQYF.

As concerns this clone: The same CDR3 can be traced to other DNA sequences in this sample. The chain employs TRBV29-1 and TRBJ2-1; 8 bases are shared with TRBD1. Germline CDR1 is SQVTM and CDR2 is ANQGSEA. The CDR3 spans 12 residues. J gave up 5 bases and V 7 bases, and 4 bases lay outside the gene matches. The CDR3 DNA is TGCAGCGCCCGGACAGGGAACAATGAGCAGTTCTTC. Its translation: CSARTGNNEQFF.